This is a list of T cell receptor beta chains from one sample in a study of response to subunit inactivated influenza vaccine. TCRdb fed the RT-PCR reads into MiXCR, producing one record per CDR3 protein. The sample has about 480,000 distinct CDR3 sequences, around 13% seen once. The source material was PBMCs from blood, sampled 40 to 50 days after vaccination. The receptors stem from a man aged 50 or older who received an inactivated influenza vaccine. Each CDR3 is given with its conserved first and last residue. Fields, in order: D gene, clone size, J gene, V gene, CDR3 DNA, CDR3 protein. D genes are given only for firm matches. Clone size is not always given. Where it is, it says once, few, many or a class for expanded clones.

NA many TRBJ1-1 TRBV29-1 TGCAGCGGGGATGGGACTGAAGCTTTCTTT CSGDGTEAFF
NA NA TRBJ1-6 TRBV9 TGTGCCAGCAGCGTAGGCTGGGAGGGATCACCCCTCCACTTT CASSVGWEGSPLHF
NA few TRBJ2-2 TRBV20-1 TGCAGTGCTAGAGGGGGCCCAAGGACCCGGGAGCTGTTTTTT CSARGGPRTRELFF
NA many TRBJ2-7 TRBV20-1 TGCAGTGCTAGAGATCACAGGACAAGCGCCTACGAGCAGTACTTC CSARDHRTSAYEQYF
NA few TRBJ2-5 TRBV5-5 TGTGCCAGCAGCTTGGAAATGGTACGAGAGACCCAGTACTTC CASSLEMVRETQYF
TRBD1 many TRBJ1-2 TRBV4-3 TGCGCCAGCAGCCGGGCCGGGACAGCCGATTCCTATGGCTACACCTTC CASSRAGTADSYGYTF
TRBD2 NA TRBJ2-3 TRBV20-1 TGCAGTGCTAGCCCCCGCCGGGGGGTCCCAGATACGCAGTATTTT CSASPRRGVPDTQYF
TRBD1 NA TRBJ1-2 TRBV20-1 TGCAGTGCTAGAGCCCGGGACAGGCTCTACTATGGCTACACCTTC CSARARDRLYYGYTF
NA NA TRBJ2-1 TRBV6-2/TRBV6-3 TGTGCCAGCAGTTACCTAAGCCGGGGATTAAGGCCCAATGAGCAGTTCTTC CASSYLSRGLRPNEQFF
NA many TRBJ2-2 TRBV28 TGTGCCAGCAGTTTTCCGGGCAACCAAGTAACCGGGGAGCTGTTTTTT CASSFPGNQVTGELFF
TRBD1 NA TRBJ1-2 TRBV5-8 TGTGCCAGCAGCACCCGCAGCCAGGGGGCGGGCTATGGCTACACCTTC CASSTRSQGAGYGYTF
NA many TRBJ2-2 TRBV3-1 TGTGCCAGCAGCCAAGCCTCCGGTCCGCTCCCGCTGTTTTTT CASSQASGPLPLFF
NA NA TRBJ1-2 TRBV20-1 TGCAGTGCTAGGGCGTCGGGCAGGGATCATGGCTACACCTTC CSARASGRDHGYTF
TRBD2 few TRBJ2-3 TRBV6-5 TGTGCCAGCCAGCGGGGGGATACGCAGTATTTT CASQRGDTQYF
NA few TRBJ2-3 TRBV24-1 TGTGCCACCAGTGATTTCGAATCAGGGACAGATACGCAGTATTTT CATSDFESGTDTQYF
NA many TRBJ2-3 TRBV6-1 TGTGCCAGCGGTCGGGGCGGAGGTACGCAGTATTTT CASGRGGGTQYF
TRBD1 NA TRBJ2-1 TRBV12-3/TRBV12-4 TGTGCCAGCAGCTTCGGGACAGGGTGGGGGCAGTTCTTC CASSFGTGWGQFF
NA many TRBJ2-3 TRBV7-2 TGTGCCAGCAGCTTAGCTGCAGGGCCAGATACGCAGTATTTT CASSLAAGPDTQYF
TRBD1 few TRBJ2-1 TRBV6-5 TGTGCCAGCAGTTACTCTTGGACAGGTCGTTCCTACAATGAGCAGTTCTTC CASSYSWTGRSYNEQFF
NA NA TRBJ2-1 TRBV7-8 TGTGCCAGCAGCCAGCCATTGAGAGGGAGAAATGAGCAGTTCTTC CASSQPLRGRNEQFF
TRBD2 many TRBJ2-7 TRBV7-2 TGTGCCAGCAGCACCTTTGGGACTAGCGGTTACGAGCAGTACTTC CASSTFGTSGYEQYF
TRBD2 many TRBJ2-5 TRBV7-2 TGTGCCAGCAGCTTAAATAGAGCGGGAAATGGAGAGACCCAGTACTTC CASSLNRAGNGETQYF
NA few TRBJ1-4 TRBV6-5 TGTGCCAGCAGTTACGCGGGCGCAACTAATGAAAAACTGTTTTTT CASSYAGATNEKLFF
NA many TRBJ2-3 TRBV20-1 TGCAGTGCTAGAGAGACGGCCGAGGCAGATACGCAGTATTTT CSARETAEADTQYF
NA NA TRBJ2-7 TRBV6-2/TRBV6-3 TGTGCCAGCAACCAAAGAGGCTCCGAGCAGTACTTC CASNQRGSEQYF
NA NA TRBJ2-3 TRBV12-3/TRBV12-4 TGTGCCAGCAGTCCCCGGGGAGCCCGGTCAGATACGCAGTATTTT CASSPRGARSDTQYF
NA NA TRBJ2-1 TRBV5-1 TGCGCCAGCAGCTTGCACGCGGGAACCAATGAGCAGTTCTTC CASSLHAGTNEQFF
NA NA TRBJ2-3 TRBV12-3/TRBV12-4 TGTGCCAGCACCCAAAAGGGGACCGGGCCGGCGCAGTATTTT CASTQKGTGPAQYF
NA few TRBJ1-1 TRBV7-8 TGTGCCAGCAGCCCAAACCCCGGGATGAACACTGAAGCTTTCTTT CASSPNPGMNTEAFF
TRBD2 few TRBJ2-3 TRBV3-1 TGTGCCAGCAGCCACGGACTAGCGCAAAACACAGATACGCAGTATTTT CASSHGLAQNTDTQYF
TRBD1 NA TRBJ1-1 TRBV2 TGTGCCTTCTGTTTAGATGTATATTACGGGACAGGGATAAACACTGAAGCTTTCTTT CAFCLDVYYGTGINTEAFF
NA NA TRBJ1-5 TRBV20-1 TGCAGTGCTAGGGGCCGGGTACGTACGAGCAATCAGCCCCAGCATTTT CSARGRVRTSNQPQHF
TRBD1 NA TRBJ2-6 TRBV6-2/TRBV6-3 TGTGCCAGCAGTTACGGGGACAGGGGATCTGGGGCCAACGTCCTGACTTTC CASSYGDRGSGANVLTF
NA many TRBJ2-2 TRBV14 TGTGCCAGCAGCCAAGGTGCGACGCGCGCATACGGGGAGCTGTTTTTT CASSQGATRAYGELFF
NA NA TRBJ2-1 TRBV12-3/TRBV12-4 TGTGCCAGCAGTTTACCGCCCCACAATGAGCAGTTCTTC CASSLPPHNEQFF
NA few TRBJ1-2 TRBV6-5 TGTGCCAGCAGTTACGTTGGGACCCGGGGGGACGGCTACACCTTC CASSYVGTRGDGYTF
NA NA TRBJ2-2 TRBV11-2 TGTGCCAGCAGATCCGGGACAAAGAACACCGGGGAGCTGTTTTTT CASRSGTKNTGELFF
NA few TRBJ1-2 TRBV20-1 TGCAGTGCATCGACAGGCTGGGTGGTGGGCTACACCTTC CSASTGWVVGYTF
NA few TRBJ1-2 TRBV9 TGTGCCAGCAGCGTATGGGACCGCAGGGAAGCGTATGGCGGCTACACCTTC CASSVWDRREAYGGYTF
NA few TRBJ1-6 TRBV11-2 TGTGCCAGCAGCTTAGCGTTGGGGGGAAACACGGCCCTCCACTTT CASSLALGGNTALHF
NA NA TRBJ2-5 TRBV4-3 TGCGCCAGCAGCCAAGATGGGAGGCAGGGGGACTGGCCTGAGTACTTC CASSQDGRQGDWPEYF
NA few TRBJ1-5 TRBV5-1 TGCGCCAGCAGCTTGGACGTCAGCAGCAATCAGCCCCAGCATTTT CASSLDVSSNQPQHF
NA NA TRBJ2-2 TRBV6-4 TGTGCCAGCAGTGACTCGGCGGTCACCGGGGAGCTGTTTTTT CASSDSAVTGELFF
NA many TRBJ2-3 TRBV20-1 TGCAGTGCTCCCCCGGCCCCCGGTGTGGAAGATACGCAGTATTTT CSAPPAPGVEDTQYF
TRBD1 many TRBJ1-1 TRBV4-3 TGCGCCAGCAGCCAGGACAGGGGGGTCACTGAAGCTTTCTTT CASSQDRGVTEAFF
NA NA TRBJ2-3 TRBV5-6 TGTGCCAGCAGCATCACAGGGATGACTAGCACAGATACGCAGTATTTT CASSITGMTSTDTQYF
TRBD1 few TRBJ2-7 TRBV18 TGTGCCAGCTCACCATCGGGGACAGGGTCCGAGCAGTACTTC CASSPSGTGSEQYF
NA NA TRBJ2-1 TRBV10-3 TGTGCCATCAGGGCCCGGGGGTCAGCCAATGAGCAGTTCTTC CAIRARGSANEQFF
NA many TRBJ2-3 TRBV5-1 TGTGCCAGCAGCTTGGGGGGAGATACGCAGTATTTT CASSLGGDTQYF
TRBD1 many TRBJ2-2 TRBV20-1 TGCAGTGCTAGAGCCCGAAGGACAGGAAACACCGGGGAGCTGTTTTTT CSARARRTGNTGELFF
TRBD2 few TRBJ2-7 TRBV13 TGTGCCAGCAGCCCAGGAACTAGCGGGAGAAACTACGAGCAGTACTTC CASSPGTSGRNYEQYF
NA NA TRBJ2-3 TRBV6-1 TGTGCCAGCAGTCGCCAGGGGCGGGAATCCACAGATACGCAGTATTTT CASSRQGRESTDTQYF
TRBD2 few TRBJ2-1 TRBV7-8 TGTGCCAGCAGCTTGAATAGCGGGAGCGGCCATGAGCAGTTCTTC CASSLNSGSGHEQFF
TRBD1 few TRBJ2-2 TRBV7-8 TGTGCCAGCAGCTACACAGGGGGGTCGAACACCGGGGAGCTGTTTTTT CASSYTGGSNTGELFF
TRBD2 few TRBJ2-3 TRBV27 TGTGCCAGCAGTTTAAAGGCTAGCGGGACAGATACGCAGTATTTT CASSLKASGTDTQYF